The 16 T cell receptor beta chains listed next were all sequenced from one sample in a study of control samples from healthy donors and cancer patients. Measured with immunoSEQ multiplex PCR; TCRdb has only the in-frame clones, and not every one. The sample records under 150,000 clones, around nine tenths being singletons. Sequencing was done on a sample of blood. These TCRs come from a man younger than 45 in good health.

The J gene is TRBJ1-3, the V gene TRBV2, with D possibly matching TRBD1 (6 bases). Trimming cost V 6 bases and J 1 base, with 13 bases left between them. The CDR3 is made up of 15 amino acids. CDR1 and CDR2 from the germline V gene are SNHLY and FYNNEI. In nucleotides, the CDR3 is TGTGCCAGCAGGGGGGGCGGGAGATCTGGAAACACCATATATTTT. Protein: CASRGGGRSGNTIYF.

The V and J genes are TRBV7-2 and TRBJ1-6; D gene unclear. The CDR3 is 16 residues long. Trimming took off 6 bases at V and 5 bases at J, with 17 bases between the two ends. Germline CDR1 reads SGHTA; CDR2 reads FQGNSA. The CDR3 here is CASRQSWTGDNSPLHF. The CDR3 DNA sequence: TGTGCCAGCAGGCAGAGTTGGACGGGCGATAATTCACCCCTCCACTTT.

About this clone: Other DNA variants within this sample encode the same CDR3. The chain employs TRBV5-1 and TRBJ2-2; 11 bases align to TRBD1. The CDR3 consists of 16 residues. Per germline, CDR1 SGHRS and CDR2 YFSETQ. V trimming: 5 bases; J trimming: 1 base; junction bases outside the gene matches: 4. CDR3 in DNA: TGCGCCAGCAGTAGGACAGGGGGCCTGAACACCGGGGAGCTGTTTTTT. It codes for CASSRTGGLNTGELFF. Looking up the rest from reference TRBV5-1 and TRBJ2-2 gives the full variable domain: KAGVTQTPRYLIKTRGQQVTLSCSPISGHRSVSWYQQTPGQGLQFLFEYFSETQRNKGNFPGRFSGRQFSNSRSEMNVSTLELGDSALYLCASSRTGGLNTGELFFGEGSRLTVL.

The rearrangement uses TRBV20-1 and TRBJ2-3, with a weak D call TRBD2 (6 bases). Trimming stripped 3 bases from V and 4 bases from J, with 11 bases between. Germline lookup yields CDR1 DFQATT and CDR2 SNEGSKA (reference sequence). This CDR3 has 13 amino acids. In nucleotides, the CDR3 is TGCAGTGCTAGTACTAGCTTCTCAGATACGCAGTATTTT. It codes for CSASTSFSDTQYF.

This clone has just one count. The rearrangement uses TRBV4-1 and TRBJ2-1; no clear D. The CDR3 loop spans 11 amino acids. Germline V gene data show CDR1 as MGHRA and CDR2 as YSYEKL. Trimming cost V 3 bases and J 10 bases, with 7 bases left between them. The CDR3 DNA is TGCGCCAGCAGCCAGAGCCGGGAGCAGTTCTTC. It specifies CASSQSREQFF.

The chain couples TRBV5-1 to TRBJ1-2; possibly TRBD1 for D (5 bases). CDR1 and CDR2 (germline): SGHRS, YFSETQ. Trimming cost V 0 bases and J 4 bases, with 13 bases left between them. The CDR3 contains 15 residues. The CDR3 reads CASSLDFSGGYGYTF. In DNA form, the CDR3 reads TGCGCCAGCAGCTTGGATTTTTCTGGGGGCTATGGCTACACCTTC.

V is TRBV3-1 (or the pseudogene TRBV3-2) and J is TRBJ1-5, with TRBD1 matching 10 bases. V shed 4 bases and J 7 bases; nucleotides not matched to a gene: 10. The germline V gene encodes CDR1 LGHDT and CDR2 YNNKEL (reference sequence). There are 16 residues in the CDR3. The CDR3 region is CASSRGTGVEGQPQHF. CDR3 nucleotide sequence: TGTGCCAGCAGCCGTGGGACAGGGGTTGAGGGCCAGCCCCAGCATTTT.

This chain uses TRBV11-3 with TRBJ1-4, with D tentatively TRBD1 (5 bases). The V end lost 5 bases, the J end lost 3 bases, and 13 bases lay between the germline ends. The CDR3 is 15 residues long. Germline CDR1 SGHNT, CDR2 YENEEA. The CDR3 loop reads CASSLKGPSNEKLFF. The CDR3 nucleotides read TGTGCCAGCAGCCTAAAGGGGCCCTCTAATGAAAAACTGTTTTTT.

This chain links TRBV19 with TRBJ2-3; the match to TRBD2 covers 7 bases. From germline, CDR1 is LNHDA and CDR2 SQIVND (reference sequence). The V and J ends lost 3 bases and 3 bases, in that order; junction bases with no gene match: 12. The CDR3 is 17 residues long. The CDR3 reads CASSMKGLSGGTDTQYF. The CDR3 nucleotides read TGTGCCAGTAGTATGAAAGGATTGTCGGGGGGTACAGATACGCAGTATTTT.

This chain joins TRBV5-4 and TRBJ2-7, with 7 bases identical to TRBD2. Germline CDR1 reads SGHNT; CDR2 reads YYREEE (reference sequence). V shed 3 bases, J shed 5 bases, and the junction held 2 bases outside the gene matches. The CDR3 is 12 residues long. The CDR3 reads CASSSGGNEQYF. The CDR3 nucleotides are TGTGCCAGCAGCTCCGGGGGGAACGAGCAGTACTTC.

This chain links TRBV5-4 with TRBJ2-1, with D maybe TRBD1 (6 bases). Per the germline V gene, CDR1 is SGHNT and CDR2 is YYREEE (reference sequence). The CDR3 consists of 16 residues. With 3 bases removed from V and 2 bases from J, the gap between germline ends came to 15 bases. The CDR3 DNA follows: TGTGCCAGCAGCTCGGGACAATTAGTCCCCTACAATGAGCAGTTCTTC. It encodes CASSSGQLVPYNEQFF.

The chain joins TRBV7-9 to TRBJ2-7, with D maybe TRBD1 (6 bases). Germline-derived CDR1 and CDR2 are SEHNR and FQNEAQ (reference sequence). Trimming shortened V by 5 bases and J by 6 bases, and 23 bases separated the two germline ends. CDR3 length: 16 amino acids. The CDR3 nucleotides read TGTGCCAGCAGCCTCACCCTGACAGGCGGATTGAGCGAGCAGTACTTC. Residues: CASSLTLTGGLSEQYF.

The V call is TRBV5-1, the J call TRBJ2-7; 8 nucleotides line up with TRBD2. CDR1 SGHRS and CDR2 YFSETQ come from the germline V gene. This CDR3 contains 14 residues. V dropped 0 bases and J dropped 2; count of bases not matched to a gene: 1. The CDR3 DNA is TGCGCCAGCAGCTTGGGGACTAGCACCTACGAGCAGTACTTC. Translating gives CASSLGTSTYEQYF.

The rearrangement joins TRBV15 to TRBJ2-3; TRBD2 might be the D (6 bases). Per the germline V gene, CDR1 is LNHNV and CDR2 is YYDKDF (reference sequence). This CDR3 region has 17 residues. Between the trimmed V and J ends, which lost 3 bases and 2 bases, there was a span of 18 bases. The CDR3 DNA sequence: TGTGCCACCAGCAGGGAGCCTCCGGGACTTTCCACAGATACGCAGTATTTT. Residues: CATSREPPGLSTDTQYF.

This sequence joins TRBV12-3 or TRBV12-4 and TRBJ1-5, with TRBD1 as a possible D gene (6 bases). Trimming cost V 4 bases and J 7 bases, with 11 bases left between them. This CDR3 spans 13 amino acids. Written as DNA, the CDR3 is TGTGCCAGCAGTTGGGGGGCGGAACAGCCCCAGCATTTT. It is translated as CASSWGAEQPQHF.

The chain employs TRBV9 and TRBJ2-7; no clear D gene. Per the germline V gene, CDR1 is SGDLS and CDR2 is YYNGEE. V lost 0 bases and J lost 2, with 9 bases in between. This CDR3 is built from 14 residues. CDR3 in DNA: TGTGCCAGCAGCGTAGCTTCTCAAACCTACGAGCAGTACTTC. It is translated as CASSVASQTYEQYF.